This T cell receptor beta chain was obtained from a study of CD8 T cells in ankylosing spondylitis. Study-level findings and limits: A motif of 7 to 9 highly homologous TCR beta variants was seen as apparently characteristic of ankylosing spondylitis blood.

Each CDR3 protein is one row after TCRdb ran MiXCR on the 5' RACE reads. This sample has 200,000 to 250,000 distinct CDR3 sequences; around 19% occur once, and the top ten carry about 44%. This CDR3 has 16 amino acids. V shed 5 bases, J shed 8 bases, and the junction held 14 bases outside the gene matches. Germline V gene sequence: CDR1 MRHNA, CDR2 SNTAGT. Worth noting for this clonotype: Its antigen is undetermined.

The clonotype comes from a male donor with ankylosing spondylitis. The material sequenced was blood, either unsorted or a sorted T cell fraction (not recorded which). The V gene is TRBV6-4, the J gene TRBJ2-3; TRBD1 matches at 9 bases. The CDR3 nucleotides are TGTGCCAGCAGTCCAAACGTGGGACAGGGAGAGGCTACGCAGTATTTT. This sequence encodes CASSPNVGQGEATQYF.